The rows below give T cell receptor beta chains drawn from one sample of a study of blood T cell repertoires in COVID-19. Generated by immunoSEQ multiplex PCR, the TCRdb table keeps only in-frame clones and is missing some. The sample yields 200,000 to 250,000 clones, roughly 90% seen once. Sequenced sample: PBMCs or T cells enriched from blood (not recorded which). The source is a woman in her thirties who had recovered from COVID-19. Each CDR3 is given with its conserved first and last residue. D genes are given only for firm matches. Clone size is stated in some rows and not others, as once, few, many or a class when expanded.

D	V	size	J	length	DNA	CDR3
-	TRBV27	few	TRBJ1-5	15	TGTGCCAGCGCGCCTGGACATCTCAGCAATCAGCCCCAGCATTTT	CASAPGHLSNQPQHF
TRBD1	TRBV5-8	-	TRBJ1-3	15	TGTGCCAGCAGCATAGGGACAGGCTCTGGAAACACCATATATTTT	CASSIGTGSGNTIYF
-	TRBV25-1	-	TRBJ1-1	13	TGTGCCAATCGGGGGGGCGGGTGTACTGAAGCTTTCTTT	CANRGGGCTEAFF
TRBD2	TRBV10-3	-	TRBJ2-1	19	TGTGCCACCGCGACCGGGACTAGCGTCAAGACCAGCTCCTACAATGAGCAGTTCTTC	CATATGTSVKTSSYNEQFF
TRBD2	TRBV9	few	TRBJ2-3	13	TGTGCCAGCAGCGCCAGCGGGACGAATACGCAGTATTTT	CASSASGTNTQYF
TRBD1	TRBV7-9	-	TRBJ2-1	17	TGTGCCAGCCCCCGGTCCGGCAATTGGAACAGGGGCAATGAGCAGTTCTTC	CASPRSGNWNRGNEQFF
-	TRBV5-6	-	TRBJ1-5	13	TGTGCCAGCAGCTTGGGGAGGAGTCAGCCCCAGCATTTT	CASSLGRSQPQHF
-	TRBV3-1/TRBV3-2	-	TRBJ2-3	17	TGTGCCAGCAGCCAAGATACGGCGGGATGGGGCACAGATACGCAGTATTTT	CASSQDTAGWGTDTQYF
TRBD1	TRBV4-3	-	TRBJ1-2	14	TGCGCCAGCAGCAAGGACAGGCATAACTATGGCTACACCTTC	CASSKDRHNYGYTF
-	TRBV5-4	-	TRBJ1-6	15	TGTGCCAGCAGCTTGGATTTAGACTATAATTCACCCCTCCACTTT	CASSLDLDYNSPLHF
-	TRBV4-3	-	TRBJ1-6	14	TGCGCCAGCAGCCGAACTCAGGGGAACTCACCCCTCCACTTT	CASSRTQGNSPLHF
-	TRBV19	-	TRBJ1-4	16	TGTGCCAGTGGAGTGACCCGTGGTCTACCCCATGAAAAACTGTTTTTT	CASGVTRGLPHEKLFF
-	TRBV7-9	-	TRBJ2-1	15	TGTGCCAGCAGCTTAGCCAGGAATTCCTACAATGAGCAGTTCTTC	CASSLARNSYNEQFF
TRBD1	TRBV7-6	-	TRBJ1-1	14	TGTGCCAGCAGCTCACAGGGGGTTCGAACTGAAGCTTTCTTT	CASSSQGVRTEAFF
TRBD1	TRBV4-1	-	TRBJ1-4	16	TGCGCCAGCAGCCGAGCACAGGGGGCGGAGGGTGAAAAACTGTTTTTT	CASSRAQGAEGEKLFF
TRBD2	TRBV7-3	-	TRBJ2-1	16	TGTGCCAGCAGCTTCAGGGGACTAGCGGGAGTCAGTGAGCAGTTCTTC	CASSFRGLAGVSEQFF
TRBD1	TRBV28	-	TRBJ1-2	15	TGTGCCAGCGGTGACCCCTCAGGGGGCGCGGGGGGCTACACCTTC	CASGDPSGGAGGYTF
TRBD1	TRBV6-2/TRBV6-3	-	TRBJ2-1	16	TGTGCCAGCAGTTACCACGGACAGGGGGCCTACAATGAGCAGTTCTTC	CASSYHGQGAYNEQFF
TRBD1	TRBV27	once	TRBJ1-6	15	TGTGCCAGCAGTGGACAGGATTCTTATAATTCACCCCTCCACTTT	CASSGQDSYNSPLHF
TRBD1	TRBV28	-	TRBJ1-1	15	TGTGCCAGCAGTTCCCGAGGTCGGGGACAGGGTGAATCTTTCTTT	CASSSRGRGQGESFF
TRBD1	TRBV2	-	TRBJ1-6	15	TGTGCCAGCAGCCACTCCGGGACAGAAGATTCACCCCTCCACTTT	CASSHSGTEDSPLHF
TRBD1	TRBV30	-	TRBJ1-1	13	TGTGCCTGGAGTATGACAGGGAGGACTGAAGCTTTCTTT	CAWSMTGRTEAFF
TRBD2	TRBV27	-	TRBJ2-6	19	TGTGCCAGCAGTTTATCGATCGCCAGCGGGAGTTCTGGGGCCAACGTCCTGACTTTC	CASSLSIASGSSGANVLTF
TRBD1	TRBV28	-	TRBJ1-2	17	TGTGCCAGCAGGGGACAGGGGGCTTCCCCCGCTAACTATGGCTACACCTTC	CASRGQGASPANYGYTF
TRBD1	TRBV2	-	TRBJ1-2	15	TGTGCCAGCACGGGAATAGGACAGGGGAAGTATGGCTACACCTTC	CASTGIGQGKYGYTF
TRBD1	TRBV10-3	-	TRBJ1-2	15	TGTGCCATCAGCCCCGGGACAGGGGGTACCTATGGCTACACCTTC	CAISPGTGGTYGYTF
-	TRBV6-2/TRBV6-3	-	TRBJ2-7	11	TGTGCCAGCAGTACATACTACGAGCAGTACTTC	CASSTYYEQYF
-	TRBV5-1	-	TRBJ2-3	14	TGCGCCAGCAGCTCGGACTTATTGGGTGATACGCAGTATTTT	CASSSDLLGDTQYF
TRBD2	TRBV4-3	-	TRBJ2-1	18	TGCGCCAGCAGCCAAGATACCCTAGCGGGAGGGCCTTTGGATGAGCAGTTCTTC	CASSQDTLAGGPLDEQFF
TRBD1	TRBV9	-	TRBJ1-2	15	TGTGCCAGCAGCGCCGGACAGGGGGCGAGGTATGGCTACACCTTC	CASSAGQGARYGYTF
-	TRBV28	-	TRBJ2-7	15	TGTGCCATCCGCGATGTGGGGGGAAGCTATTACGAGCAGTACTTC	CAIRDVGGSYYEQYF
-	TRBV4-1	-	TRBJ1-1	18	TGCGCCAGCAGCCAAGATACCTCCCAGGGAGGGATGAACACTGAAGCTTTCTTT	CASSQDTSQGGMNTEAFF
-	TRBV28	-	TRBJ1-5	13	TGTGCCAGCAGTCTCCCAGGTGGTCAGCCCCAGCATTTT	CASSLPGGQPQHF
TRBD1	TRBV10-3	once	TRBJ2-2	13	TGTGCCATCACACAGGGGCAGAACGGGGAGCTGTTTTTT	CAITQGQNGELFF
-	TRBV20-1	-	TRBJ1-1	15	TGCAGTGCTAGTTCACCTTTAGCGGTGAACACTGAAGCTTTCTTT	CSASSPLAVNTEAFF
TRBD2	TRBV27	-	TRBJ2-7	18	TGTGCCAGCAGTTTACGTCTGAAACTAGCGGGAGGGCCTGACGAGCAGTACTTC	CASSLRLKLAGGPDEQYF
-	TRBV7-2	-	TRBJ1-2	12	TGTGCCAGCAGCCTACCGCGCTATGGCTACACCTTC	CASSLPRYGYTF